These T cell receptor beta chains were read from a single sample in a study of cytomegalovirus exposure and HLA in healthy donors. Clones were sequenced by immunoSEQ multiplex PCR, and TCRdb holds only the in-frame ones, with some missing. This table holds 90,000 to 110,000 clones, 76% found once. The specimen was PBMCs. Every receptor here comes from a woman aged 45-65 years in good health and CMV-seropositive. Both conserved end residues are part of each CDR3. The D gene is left open where the match is weak. Size tells how often a clone was seen (once, few, many) or the class of an expanded clone, and some rows leave it out.

TRBV7-8	-	TRBJ2-5	-	TGTGCCAGCAGCTTAGTACAGCTCCAAGAGACCCAGTACTTC	CASSLVQLQETQYF
TRBV11-2	-	TRBJ2-5	-	TGTGCCAGCAGCTTCCCAGGGGTAGAGACCCAGTACTTC	CASSFPGVETQYF
TRBV4-3	-	TRBJ2-2	-	TGCGCCAGCAGTCCTTCCCCTCAGCGGGCTATCACCGGGGAGCTGTTTTTT	CASSPSPQRAITGELFF
TRBV27	-	TRBJ1-1	few	TGTGCCAGCAGTTTATCCACAGGGTACACTGAAGCTTTCTTT	CASSLSTGYTEAFF
TRBV19	-	TRBJ1-5	-	TGTGCCAGTAGTCAGGAGGGGCCGATTAATCAGCCCCAGCATTTT	CASSQEGPINQPQHF
TRBV2	-	TRBJ2-5	-	TGTGCCAGCCAAAATCAAGAGACCCAGTACTTC	CASQNQETQYF
TRBV19	TRBD1	TRBJ1-2	-	TGTGCCAGTAGTATAGCAGGACAGGGAGGCTATGGCTACACCTTC	CASSIAGQGGYGYTF
TRBV11-2	TRBD1	TRBJ1-1	-	TGTGCCAGCAGCTCCAGGGACAGGGGAGCCATGAACACTGAAGCTTTCTTT	CASSSRDRGAMNTEAFF
TRBV5-1	TRBD1	TRBJ2-5	few	TGCGCCAGCAGCCCGGGGACAGGGGAGACCCAGTACTTC	CASSPGTGETQYF
TRBV5-1	TRBD1	TRBJ2-3	once	TGCGCCAGCAGCCGGACAGGCCTTAGCACAGATACGCAGTATTTT	CASSRTGLSTDTQYF
TRBV9	TRBD2	TRBJ2-1	-	TGTGCCAGCAGCGTAGTATCAGGCGGGGGGGCTTTTGAGCAGTTCTTC	CASSVVSGGGAFEQFF
TRBV2	-	TRBJ1-4	-	TGTGCCAGCAGTGTACGGACACCAACTAATGAAAAACTGTTTTTT	CASSVRTPTNEKLFF
TRBV5-4	TRBD2	TRBJ2-3	-	TGTGCCAGCAGCGAGGGCGGGGCTAGCGGGAGAAGAGATACGCAGTATTTT	CASSEGGASGRRDTQYF
TRBV13	TRBD2	TRBJ2-3	-	TGTGCCAGCAGCTTAGGAGCGGGGCGGGGCACAGATACGCAGTATTTT	CASSLGAGRGTDTQYF